Described below is a single T cell receptor beta chain sequence and its context. Its antigen is undetermined. One junction end does not reproduce the germline sequence, and a read error may be involved. The germline V gene encodes CDR1 DFQATT and CDR2 SNEGSKA (reference sequence). The length of the CDR3 is 14 residues. This specimen belongs to a study of glioma-infiltrating T cells. Findings and limits, study-wide: Gliomas, especially low-grade, showed above-expected tissue-blood divergence; non-neoplastic patients showed below. CDR3 overlap between tissue and blood was very small.

Using RNA template, CDR3s of TCR alpha and beta were amplified with iRepertoire arm-PCR. Each CDR3 protein gets one entry after TCRdb re-called the multiplex PCR reads with MiXCR. The table has about 130,000 distinct CDR3 sequences, roughly 25% seen once. The sample taken for sequencing was glioma tissue, nonneoplastic brain tissue, or PBMCs (not recorded which). The V gene is TRBV20-1, the J gene TRBJ2-7; D is ambiguous. The origin of this receptor is a human donor with low-grade glioma or glioblastoma, undergoing nonglioma brain surgery, or in good health (not recorded which). CDR3 sequence reads: CSARDLVNSYEQCF. Written as DNA, the CDR3 is TGCAGTGCTAGAGATCTGGTCAACTCCTATGAGCAGTGCTTC.